This T cell receptor beta chain was obtained from a study of early T cells in non-severe SARS-CoV-2 infection. One entry per CDR3 protein, called by TCRdb with MiXCR from the 5' RACE reads. The sample lists roughly 66,000 distinct CDR3 sequences; approximately 8.3% were seen once. Overall study results and limits: There was a bias toward anti-spike CD8 responses in VDJdb matching, which missed private and CD4 specificities.

Concerning this clonotype itself: What it binds is unknown.

V gave up 6 bases and J gave up 4 bases, with 16 bases separating them. The CDR3 runs to 15 residues. Per germline, CDR1 SGHRS and CDR2 YFSETQ. The sample taken for sequencing was whole blood. The clonotype comes from an adult who was a healthcare worker with PCR-confirmed SARS-CoV-2 infection or an uninfected control (not recorded which). V gene TRBV5-1 combines with J gene TRBJ2-2; maybe TRBD1 (5 bases). The CDR3 nucleotides are TGCGCCAGCAACCCCGGGCGGACAAGCACCGGGGAGCTGTTTTTT. It specifies CASNPGRTSTGELFF.